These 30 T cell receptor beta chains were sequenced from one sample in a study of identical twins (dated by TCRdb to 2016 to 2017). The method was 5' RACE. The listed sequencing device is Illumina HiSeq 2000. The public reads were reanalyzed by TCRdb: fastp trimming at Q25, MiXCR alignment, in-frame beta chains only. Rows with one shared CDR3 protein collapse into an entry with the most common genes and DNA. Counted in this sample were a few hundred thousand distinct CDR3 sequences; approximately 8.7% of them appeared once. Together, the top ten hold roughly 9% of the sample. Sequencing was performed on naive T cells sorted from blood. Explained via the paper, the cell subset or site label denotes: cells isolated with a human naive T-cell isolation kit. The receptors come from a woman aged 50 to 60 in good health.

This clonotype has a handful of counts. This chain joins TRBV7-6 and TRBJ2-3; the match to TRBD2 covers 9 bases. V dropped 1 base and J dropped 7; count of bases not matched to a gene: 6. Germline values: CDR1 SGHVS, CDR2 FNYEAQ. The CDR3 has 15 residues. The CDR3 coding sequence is TGTGCCAGCAGCTTAGATAGCGGGAGCACGAATACGCAGTATTTT. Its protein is CASSLDSGSTNTQYF.

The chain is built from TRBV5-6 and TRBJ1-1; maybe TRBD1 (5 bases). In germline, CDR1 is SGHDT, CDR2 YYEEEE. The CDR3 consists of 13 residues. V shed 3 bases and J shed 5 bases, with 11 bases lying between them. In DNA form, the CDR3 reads TGTGCCAGCAGCTCATTGGGGGGGACTGAAGCTTTCTTT. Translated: CASSSLGGTEAFF. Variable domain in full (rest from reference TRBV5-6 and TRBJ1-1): DAGVTQSPTHLIKTRGQQVTLRCSPKSGHDTVSWYQQALGQGPQFIFQYYEEEERQRGNFPDRFSGHQFPNYSSELNVNALLLGDSALYLCASSSLGGTEAFFGQGTRLTVV.

For the CDR3, the DNA is TGTGCCAGCAGACAGGGGGATAGCAATCAGCCCCAGCATTTT. Its translation: CASRQGDSNQPQHF. The chain couples TRBV27 to TRBJ1-5; 8 nucleotides agree with TRBD1. The CDR3 loop spans 14 amino acids. The V gene's germline CDR1 is MNHEY and CDR2 SMNVEV (reference sequence). The ends lost 6 bases at V and 0 bases at J; junction bases unmatched: 1.

The CDR3 loop reads CASSPGQGLGRNTGELFF. The DNA for the CDR3 is TGTGCCAGCAGCCCGGGACAGGGACTAGGCCGGAACACCGGGGAGCTGTTTTTT. The chain employs TRBV11-2 and TRBJ2-2; possibly TRBD1 for D (9 bases). Between the trimmed V and J ends, which lost 5 bases and 1 base, there was a span of 20 bases. The CDR3 extends over 18 amino acids. Germline values: CDR1 SGHAT, CDR2 FQNNGV.

This chain's CDR3 is CASSQTVSGANVLTF. CDR3 nucleotide sequence: TGTGCCAGCAGTCAGACAGTTTCTGGGGCCAACGTCCTGACTTTC. The J gene is TRBJ2-6, the V gene TRBV6-5, with a possible D match to TRBD1 (5 bases). Germline CDR1 MNHEY, CDR2 SVGAGI. This CDR3 has 15 amino acids. Between the trimmed V and J ends, which lost 5 bases and 1 base, there was a span of 9 bases.

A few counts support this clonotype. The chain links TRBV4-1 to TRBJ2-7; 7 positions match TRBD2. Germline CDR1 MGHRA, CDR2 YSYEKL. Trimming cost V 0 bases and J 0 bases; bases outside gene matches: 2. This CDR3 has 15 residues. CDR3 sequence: CASSQDRGSSYEQYV. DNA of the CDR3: TGCGCCAGCAGCCAAGATCGCGGGAGCTCCTACGAGCAGTACGTC.

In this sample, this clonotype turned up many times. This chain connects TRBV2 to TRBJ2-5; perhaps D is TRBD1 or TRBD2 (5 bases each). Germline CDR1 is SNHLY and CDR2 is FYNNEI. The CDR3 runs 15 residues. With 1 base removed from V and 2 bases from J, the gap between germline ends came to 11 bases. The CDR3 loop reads CASSEVSWGQETQYF. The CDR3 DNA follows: TGTGCCAGCAGTGAAGTTAGCTGGGGGCAAGAGACCCAGTACTTC.

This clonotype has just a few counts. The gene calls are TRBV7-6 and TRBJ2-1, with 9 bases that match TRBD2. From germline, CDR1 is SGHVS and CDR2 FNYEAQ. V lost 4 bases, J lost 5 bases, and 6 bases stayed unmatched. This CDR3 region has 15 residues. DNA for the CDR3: TGTGCCAGCAGCTCCCTAGCGGGACGAAACAATGAGCAGTTCTTC. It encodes CASSSLAGRNNEQFF.

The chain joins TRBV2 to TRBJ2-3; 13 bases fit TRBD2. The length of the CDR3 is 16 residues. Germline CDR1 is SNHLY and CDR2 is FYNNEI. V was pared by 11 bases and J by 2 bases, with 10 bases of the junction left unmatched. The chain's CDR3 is CACAIGTSGITDTQYF. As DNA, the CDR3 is TGTGCCTGCGCGATTGGGACTAGCGGGATCACAGATACGCAGTATTTT. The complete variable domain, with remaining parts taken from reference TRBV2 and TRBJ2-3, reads EPEVTQTPSHQVTQMGQEVILRCVPISNHLYFYWYRQILGQKVEFLVSFYNNEISEKSEIFDDQFSVERPDGSNFTLKIRSTKLEDSAMYFCACAIGTSGITDTQYFGPGTRLTVL.

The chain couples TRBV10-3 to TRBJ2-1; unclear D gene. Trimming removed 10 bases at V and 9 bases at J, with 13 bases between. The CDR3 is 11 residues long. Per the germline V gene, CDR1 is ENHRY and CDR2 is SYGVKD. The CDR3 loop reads CATGSTFEQFF. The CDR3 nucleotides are TGTGCCACGGGTTCAACTTTTGAGCAGTTCTTC.

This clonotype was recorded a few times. CDR3 in DNA: TGTGCCAGCAGCCCGACAGGGAGGAGGGGCACAGATACGCAGTATTTT. Its protein is CASSPTGRRGTDTQYF. The chain employs TRBV7-9 and TRBJ2-3, with D perhaps matching TRBD1 (7 bases). The CDR3 loop spans 16 amino acids. The germline V gene has CDR1 SEHNR and CDR2 FQNEAQ (reference sequence). The V end lost 5 bases, the J end lost 1 base, and 16 bases lay between the germline ends.

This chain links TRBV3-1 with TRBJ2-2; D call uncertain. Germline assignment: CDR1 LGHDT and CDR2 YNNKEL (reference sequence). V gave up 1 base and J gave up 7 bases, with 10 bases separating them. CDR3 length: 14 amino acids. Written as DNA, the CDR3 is TGTGCCAGCAGCCAAGCTGCCTACCTCGGGGAGCTGTTTTTT. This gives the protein CASSQAAYLGELFF. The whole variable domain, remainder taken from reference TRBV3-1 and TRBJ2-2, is DTAVSQTPKYLVTQMGNDKSIKCEQNLGHDTMYWYKQDSKKFLKIMFSYNNKELIINETVPNRFSPKSPDKAHLNLHINSLELGDSAVYFCASSQAAYLGELFFGEGSRLTVL.

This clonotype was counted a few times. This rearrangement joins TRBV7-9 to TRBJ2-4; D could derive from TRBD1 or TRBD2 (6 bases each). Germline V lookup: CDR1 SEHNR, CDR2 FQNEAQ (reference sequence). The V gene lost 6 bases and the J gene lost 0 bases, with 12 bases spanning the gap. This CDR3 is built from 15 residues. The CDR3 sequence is CASSGRGLAKNIQYF. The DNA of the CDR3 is TGTGCCAGCAGTGGACGGGGGCTAGCCAAAAACATTCAGTACTTC.

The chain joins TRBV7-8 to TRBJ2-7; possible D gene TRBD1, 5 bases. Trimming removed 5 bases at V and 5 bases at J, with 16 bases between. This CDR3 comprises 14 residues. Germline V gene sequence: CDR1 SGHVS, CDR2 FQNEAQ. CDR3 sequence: CASSPRTPVHEQYF. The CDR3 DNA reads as TGTGCCAGCAGCCCACGGACACCCGTCCACGAGCAGTACTTC.

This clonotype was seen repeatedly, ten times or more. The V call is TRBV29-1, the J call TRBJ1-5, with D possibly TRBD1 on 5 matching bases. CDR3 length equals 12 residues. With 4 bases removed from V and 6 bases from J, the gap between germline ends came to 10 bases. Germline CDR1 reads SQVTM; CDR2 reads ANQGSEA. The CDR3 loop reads CSVGGLGQPQHF. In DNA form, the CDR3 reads TGCAGCGTTGGGGGGTTGGGTCAGCCCCAGCATTTT.

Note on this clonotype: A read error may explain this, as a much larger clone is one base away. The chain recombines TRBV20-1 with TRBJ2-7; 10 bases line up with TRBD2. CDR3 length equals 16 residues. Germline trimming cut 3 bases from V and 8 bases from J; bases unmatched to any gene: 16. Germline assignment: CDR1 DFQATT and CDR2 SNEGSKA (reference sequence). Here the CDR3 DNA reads TGCAGTGCTAGGCCTCCGAGCGGGAGGGCCCGCGACAAGCAGTACTTC. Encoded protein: CSARPPSGRARDKQYF.

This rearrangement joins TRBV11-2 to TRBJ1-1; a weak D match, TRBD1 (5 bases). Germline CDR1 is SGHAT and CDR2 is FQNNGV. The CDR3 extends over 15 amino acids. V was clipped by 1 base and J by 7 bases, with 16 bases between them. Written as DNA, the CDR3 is TGTGCCAGCAGCTTAGGTGGGGCGGGAAGTAGTGAAGCTTTCTTT. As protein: CASSLGGAGSSEAFF.

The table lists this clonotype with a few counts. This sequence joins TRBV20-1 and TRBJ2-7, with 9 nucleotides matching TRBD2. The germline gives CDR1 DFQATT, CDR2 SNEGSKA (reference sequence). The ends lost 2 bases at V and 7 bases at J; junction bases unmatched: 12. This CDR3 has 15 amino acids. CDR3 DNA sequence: TGCAGTGCTAGACTTGCGGGAGGGCCCTCGGGGGAGCAGTACTTC. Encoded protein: CSARLAGGPSGEQYF.

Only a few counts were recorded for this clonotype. The CDR3 DNA reads as TGTGCCAGCTCACGGAGCGACGGAAACACTGAAGCTTTCTTT. Its protein product is CASSRSDGNTEAFF. J is TRBJ1-1 and V is TRBV18; no clear D gene. The CDR3 is made up of 14 amino acids. Looked up from germline, CDR1 is KGHSH and CDR2 is LQKENI. The V end was cut by 4 bases, the J end by 2 bases, with 11 bases between.

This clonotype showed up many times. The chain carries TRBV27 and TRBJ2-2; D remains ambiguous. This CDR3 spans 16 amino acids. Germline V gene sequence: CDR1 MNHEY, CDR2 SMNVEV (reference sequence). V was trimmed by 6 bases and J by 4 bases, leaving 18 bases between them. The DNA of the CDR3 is TGTGCCAGCAGCCCACGGGTTAGGGTGGGCACCGGGGAGCTGTTTTTT. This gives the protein CASSPRVRVGTGELFF.

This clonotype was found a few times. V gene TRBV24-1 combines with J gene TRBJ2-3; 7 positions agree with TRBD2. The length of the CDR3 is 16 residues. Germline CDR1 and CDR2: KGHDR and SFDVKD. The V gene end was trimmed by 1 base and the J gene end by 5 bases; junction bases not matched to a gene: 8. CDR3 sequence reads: CATSDFKRDTRDTQYF. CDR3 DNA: TGTGCCACCAGTGATTTTAAGCGGGATACAAGAGATACGCAGTATTTT.

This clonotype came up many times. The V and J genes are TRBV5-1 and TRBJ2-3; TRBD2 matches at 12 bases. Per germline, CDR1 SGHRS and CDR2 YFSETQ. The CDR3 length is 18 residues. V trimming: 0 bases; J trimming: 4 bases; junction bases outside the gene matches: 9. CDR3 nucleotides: TGCGCCAGCAGCTTGGGAGCTAGCGGGAGGGCCGGGGCAGATACGCAGTATTTT. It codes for CASSLGASGRAGADTQYF.

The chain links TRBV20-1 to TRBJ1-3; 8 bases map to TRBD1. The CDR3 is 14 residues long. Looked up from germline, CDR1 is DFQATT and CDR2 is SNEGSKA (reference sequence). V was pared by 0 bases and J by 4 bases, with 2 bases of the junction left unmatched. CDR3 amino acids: CSARDRGRGNTIYF. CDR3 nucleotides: TGCAGTGCTAGAGACAGGGGGCGAGGAAACACCATATATTTT.

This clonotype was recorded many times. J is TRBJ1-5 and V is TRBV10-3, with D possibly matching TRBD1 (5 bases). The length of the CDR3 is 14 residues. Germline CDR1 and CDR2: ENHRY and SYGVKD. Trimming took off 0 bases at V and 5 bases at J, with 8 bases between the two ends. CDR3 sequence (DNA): TGTGCCATCAGTGAGTCTTGGGACGATCAGCCCCAGCATTTT. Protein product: CAISESWDDQPQHF.

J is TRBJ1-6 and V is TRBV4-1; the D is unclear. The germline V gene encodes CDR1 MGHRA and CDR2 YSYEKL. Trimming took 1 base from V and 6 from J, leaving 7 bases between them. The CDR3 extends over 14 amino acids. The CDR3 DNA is TGCGCCAGCAGCCAAGTCAGGACTAATTCACCCCTCCACTTT. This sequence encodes CASSQVRTNSPLHF.

CDR3 in amino acids: CASSSPSGTSGGNEQYF. CDR3 coding DNA: TGTGCCAGCAGCTCCCCCTCCGGGACTAGCGGGGGAAACGAGCAGTACTTC. V and J are TRBV7-6 and TRBJ2-7, with 14 bases identical to TRBD2. Per germline, CDR1 SGHVS and CDR2 FNYEAQ. The V gene end was trimmed by 4 bases and the J gene end by 5 bases; junction bases not matched to a gene: 10. This CDR3 contains 17 residues.

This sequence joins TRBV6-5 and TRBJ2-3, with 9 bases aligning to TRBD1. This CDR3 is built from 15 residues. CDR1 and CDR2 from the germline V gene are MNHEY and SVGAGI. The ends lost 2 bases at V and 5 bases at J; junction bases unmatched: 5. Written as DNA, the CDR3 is TGTGCCAGCAGTTACGGGACAGGGATTTTAGATACGCAGTATTTT. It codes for CASSYGTGILDTQYF.

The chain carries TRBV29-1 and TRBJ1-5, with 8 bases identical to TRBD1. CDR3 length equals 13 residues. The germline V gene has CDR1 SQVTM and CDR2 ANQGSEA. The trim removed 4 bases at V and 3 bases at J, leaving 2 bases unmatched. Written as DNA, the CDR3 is TGCAGCGTTGTGGACAGGGACAATCAGCCCCAGCATTTT. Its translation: CSVVDRDNQPQHF.

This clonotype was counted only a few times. The CDR3 nucleotides are TGTGCCACCAGTGATCCCCGGGGTGGCCTGGCCAAAAACATTCAGTACTTC. It is translated as CATSDPRGGLAKNIQYF. The V and J genes are TRBV24-1 and TRBJ2-4; maybe TRBD2 (5 bases). With 3 bases removed from V and 1 base from J, the gap between germline ends came to 15 bases. CDR3 length equals 17 residues. Germline lookup yields CDR1 KGHDR and CDR2 SFDVKD.

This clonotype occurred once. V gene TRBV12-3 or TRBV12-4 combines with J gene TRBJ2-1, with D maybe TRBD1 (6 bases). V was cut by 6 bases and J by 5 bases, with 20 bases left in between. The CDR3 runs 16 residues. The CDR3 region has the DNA TGTGCCAGCAGGCGGACAGTAGGGTTTGGTAACAATGAGCAGTTCTTC. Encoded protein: CASRRTVGFGNNEQFF.